Sequencing of this TCR beta chain was carried out in a study of neurological immune-mediated disorders. The CDR3 runs 17 residues. V was cut by 0 bases and J by 0 bases, with 12 bases left in between. Germline loops: CDR1 LGHDT, CDR2 YNNKEL (reference sequence). This clonotype was picked up many times. TCRdb reanalysed the 5' RACE reads using MiXCR and keeps one entry per CDR3 protein. The sample includes 14,000 or so distinct CDR3 sequences, less than 15% of them seen just once. Sequenced input: CD8+ T cells from blood. The receptor was isolated from a female donor with HTLV-1-associated myelopathy (HAM/TSP). The chain recombines TRBV3-1 with TRBJ2-1; no clear D. The CDR3 sequence is CASSQDKILGSYNEQFF. DNA for the CDR3: TGTGCCAGCAGCCAAGATAAAATCTTGGGCTCCTACAATGAGCAGTTCTTC.